These 2 T cell receptor beta chains share one sample of origin, sequenced in a study of OX40 agonist ivuxolimab in advanced cancers. Generated by immunoSEQ multiplex PCR, the TCRdb table keeps only in-frame clones and is missing some. This sample has some 75,000 clones, with more than 85% found just once. The sequencing here drew on CD4+ or CD8+ T cells sorted from blood, taken in a trial of the OX40 agonist ivuxolimab. The origin of the receptors is an adult with an advanced solid tumor such as melanoma, head and neck, liver or kidney cancer.

The chain couples TRBV28 to TRBJ1-1, with D possibly TRBD1 on 5 matching bases. Trimming cost V 6 bases and J 11 bases, with 16 bases left between them. The CDR3 is made up of 12 amino acids. Germline V gene data show CDR1 as MDHEN and CDR2 as SYDVKM. CDR3 bases: TGTGCCAGCAGCCCTCCGGAGGGGTTGGCTTTCTTT. Its translation: CASSPPEGLAFF.

V gene TRBV6-5 combines with J gene TRBJ1-5; D unclear. Germline V lookup: CDR1 MNHEY, CDR2 SVGAGI. The ends were cut back, 6 bases at V and 2 bases at J, with 11 bases in the middle. CDR3 length equals 14 residues. The CDR3 reads CASSPILGNQPQHF. The CDR3 nucleotides read TGTGCCAGCAGCCCGATTCTAGGCAATCAGCCCCAGCATTTT.